This T cell receptor (beta chain) was sequenced for a study of control samples from healthy donors and cancer patients. Assay: immunoSEQ multiplex PCR; the TCRdb copy retains only in-frame clones and omits some. The data hold 140,000 or so clones, with 91% observed a single time. The CDR3 covers 13 residues. With V trimmed by 6 bases and J by 6 bases, 4 bases remained unmatched. Looked up from germline, CDR1 is KGHSH and CDR2 is LQKENI. The chain uses TRBV18 and TRBJ2-2, with TRBD1 matching over 7 bases. The TCR was taken from a man aged 25-45 years in good health. Sequencing was performed on blood. The CDR3 DNA follows: TGTGCCAGCTCTCCAGGGGGAGCCGGGGAGCTGTTTTTT. It codes for CASSPGGAGELFF.